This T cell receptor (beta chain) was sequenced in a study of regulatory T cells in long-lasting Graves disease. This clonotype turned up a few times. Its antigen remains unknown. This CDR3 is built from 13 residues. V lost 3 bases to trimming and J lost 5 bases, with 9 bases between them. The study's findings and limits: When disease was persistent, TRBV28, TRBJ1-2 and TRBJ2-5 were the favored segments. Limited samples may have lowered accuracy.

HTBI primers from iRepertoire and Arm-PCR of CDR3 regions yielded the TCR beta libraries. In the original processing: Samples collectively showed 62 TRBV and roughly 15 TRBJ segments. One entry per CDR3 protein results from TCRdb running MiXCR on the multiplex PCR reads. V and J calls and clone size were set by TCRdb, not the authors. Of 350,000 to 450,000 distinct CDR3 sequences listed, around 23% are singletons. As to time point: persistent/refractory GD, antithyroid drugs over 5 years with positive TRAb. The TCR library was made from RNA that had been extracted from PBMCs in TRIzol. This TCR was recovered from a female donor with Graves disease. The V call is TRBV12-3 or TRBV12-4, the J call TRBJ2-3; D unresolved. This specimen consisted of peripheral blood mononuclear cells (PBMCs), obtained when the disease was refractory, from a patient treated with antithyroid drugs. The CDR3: CASSLAPKDTQYF. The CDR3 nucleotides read TGTGCCAGCAGTTTGGCCCCGAAAGATACGCAGTATTTT.